The clone carrying this T cell receptor beta chain was detected many times. The data were taken from a study of T cells in Graves' hyperthyroidism and ophthalmopathy. In germline, CDR1 is SGHTS, CDR2 YDEGEE. Trimming took 5 bases from V and 0 from J, leaving 11 bases between them. CDR3 length equals 14 residues. TCR beta CDR3 regions were amplified from RNA. TCR CDR3 regions were first amplified by RT-PCR with HTBI primers. One entry per CDR3 protein results from TCRdb running MiXCR on the multiplex PCR reads. This table holds nearly 600,000 distinct CDR3 sequences, 14% found once. The V and J genes are TRBV5-8 and TRBJ1-1; the D gene is possibly TRBD1 (5 bases). Sequencing was carried out using blood. The receptor was derived from a woman aged 25 to 39 with Graves' hyperthyroidism that later progressed to Graves' ophthalmopathy. The CDR3 here is CASRDDSMNTEAFF. CDR3 bases: TGTGCCAGCAGGGATGACAGCATGAACACTGAAGCTTTCTTT.